This TCR beta chain was identified during a study of T cell repertoires in cytomegalovirus infection. Background on the study: Well-studied HLA-B-restricted epitopes and recently identified HLA-C-restricted epitopes of CMV were both used in the study. Signatures in public TCR beta sequences pointed to both CMV infection and matching HLA type. Study observations and caveats: Cumulative public TCR beta family frequency identified CMV carriers with the relevant HLA. CMV-specific TCR beta clonotypes restricted by HLA-C were the ones dominating the ex vivo response.

Details on this clonotype: Its antigen remains unidentified.

V was shortened by 2 bases and J by 9 bases, with 8 bases between the two germline ends. The length of the CDR3 is 12 residues. Germline loops: CDR1 MNHEY, CDR2 SVGEGT. One entry per CDR3 protein, called by TCRdb with MiXCR from the reads. The sample yields approximately 1,000,000 distinct CDR3 sequences, roughly 30% seen once. The sequence was collected from a human donor in good health (CMV status not recorded). Some clones in this sample may be carry-over from other donors' samples. The V and J genes are TRBV6-2 or TRBV6-3 and TRBJ2-1; D gene unclear. The input for sequencing was cultured CD8+ T cells from PBMCs, taken from culture after CMV antigen stimulation. This CDR3 is CASSYTSGEQFF. CDR3 in DNA: TGTGCCAGCAGTTACACTTCAGGTGAGCAGTTCTTC.